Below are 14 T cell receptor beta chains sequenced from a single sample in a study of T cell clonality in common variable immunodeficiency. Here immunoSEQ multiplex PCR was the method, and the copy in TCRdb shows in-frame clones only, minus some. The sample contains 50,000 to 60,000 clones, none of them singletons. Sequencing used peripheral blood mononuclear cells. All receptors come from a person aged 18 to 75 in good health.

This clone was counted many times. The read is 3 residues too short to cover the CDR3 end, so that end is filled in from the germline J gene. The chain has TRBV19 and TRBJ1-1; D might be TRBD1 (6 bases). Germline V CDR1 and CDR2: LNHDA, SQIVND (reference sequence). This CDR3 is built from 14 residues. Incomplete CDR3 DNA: TGTGCCAGTAGTATAGCGCCTACAGGGTACGCA. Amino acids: CASSIAPTGYA. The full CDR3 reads CASSIAPTGYAAFF.

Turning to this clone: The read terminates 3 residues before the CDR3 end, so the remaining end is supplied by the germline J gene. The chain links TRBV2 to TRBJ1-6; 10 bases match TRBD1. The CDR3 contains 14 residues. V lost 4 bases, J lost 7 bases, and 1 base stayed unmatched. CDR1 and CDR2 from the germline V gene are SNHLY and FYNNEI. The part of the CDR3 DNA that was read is TGTGCCAGCAGTGGACAGGGGGCCAATTCACCC. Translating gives CASSGQGANSP. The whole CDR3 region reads CASSGQGANSPLHF.

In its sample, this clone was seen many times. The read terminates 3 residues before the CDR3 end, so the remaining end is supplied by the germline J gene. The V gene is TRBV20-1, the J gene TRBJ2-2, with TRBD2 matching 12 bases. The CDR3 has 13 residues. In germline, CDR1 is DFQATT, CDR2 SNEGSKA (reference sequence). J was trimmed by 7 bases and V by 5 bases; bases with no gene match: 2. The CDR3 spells CSASSGRVGELFF. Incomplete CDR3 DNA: TGCAGTGCTTCTAGCGGGAGGGTCGGGGAG.

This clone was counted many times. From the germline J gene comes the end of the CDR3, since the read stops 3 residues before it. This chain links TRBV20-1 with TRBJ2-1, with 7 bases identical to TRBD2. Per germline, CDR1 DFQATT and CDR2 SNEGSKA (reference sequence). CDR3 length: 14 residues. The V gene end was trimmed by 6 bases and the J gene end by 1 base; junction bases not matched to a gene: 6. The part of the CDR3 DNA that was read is TGCAGTGCCAGGGACTACAGGTCCTACAATGAG. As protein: CSARDYRSYNE. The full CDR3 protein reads CSARDYRSYNEQFF.

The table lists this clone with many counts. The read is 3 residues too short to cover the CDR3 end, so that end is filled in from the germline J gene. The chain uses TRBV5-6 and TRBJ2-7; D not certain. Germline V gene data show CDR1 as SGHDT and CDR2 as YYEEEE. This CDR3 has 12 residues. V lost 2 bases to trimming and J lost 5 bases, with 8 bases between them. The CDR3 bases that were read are TGTGCCAGCAGCTTAACTGTTAACGAG. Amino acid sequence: CASSLTVNE. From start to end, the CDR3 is CASSLTVNEQYF. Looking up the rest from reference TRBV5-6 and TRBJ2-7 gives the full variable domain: DAGVTQSPTHLIKTRGQQVTLRCSPKSGHDTVSWYQQALGQGPQFIFQYYEEEERQRGNFPDRFSGHQFPNYSSELNVNALLLGDSALYLCASSLTVNEQYFGPGTRLTVT.

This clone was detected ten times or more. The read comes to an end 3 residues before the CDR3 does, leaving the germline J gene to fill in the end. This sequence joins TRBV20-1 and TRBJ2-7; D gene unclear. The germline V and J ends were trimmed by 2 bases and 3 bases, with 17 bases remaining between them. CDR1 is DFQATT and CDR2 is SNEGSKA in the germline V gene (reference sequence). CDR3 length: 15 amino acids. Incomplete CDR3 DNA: TGCAGTGCTAGACCCCCCAAGACACCAAACTACGAG. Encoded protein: CSARPPKTPNYE. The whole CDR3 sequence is CSARPPKTPNYEQYF.

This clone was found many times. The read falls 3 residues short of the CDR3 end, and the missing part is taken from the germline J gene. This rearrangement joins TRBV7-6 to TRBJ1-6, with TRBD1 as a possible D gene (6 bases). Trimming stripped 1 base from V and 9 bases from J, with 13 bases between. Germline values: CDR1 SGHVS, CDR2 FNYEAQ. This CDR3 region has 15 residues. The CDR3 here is CASSLVAGGGSPLHF. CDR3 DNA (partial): TGTGCCAGCAGCTTAGTGGCTGGGGGCGGTTCACCC.

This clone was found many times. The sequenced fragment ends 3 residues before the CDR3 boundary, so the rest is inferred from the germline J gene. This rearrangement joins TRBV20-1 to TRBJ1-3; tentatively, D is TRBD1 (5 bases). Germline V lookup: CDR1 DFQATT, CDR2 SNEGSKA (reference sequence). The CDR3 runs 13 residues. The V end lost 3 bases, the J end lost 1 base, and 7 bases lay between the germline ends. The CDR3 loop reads CSARGGSGNTIYF. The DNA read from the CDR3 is TGCAGTGCTAGGGGGGGTTCTGGAAACACC.

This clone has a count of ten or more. The CDR3 protein is CASRAVPNEGLFF. The CDR3 DNA, read in part, is TGTGCCAGCAGGGCCGTCCCAAACGAGGGA. This chain uses TRBV28 with TRBJ1-4; no definite D call. The read terminates 3 residues ahead of where the CDR3 ends, so the germline J gene completes it. This CDR3 is built from 13 residues. Germline V CDR1 and CDR2: MDHEN, SYDVKM.

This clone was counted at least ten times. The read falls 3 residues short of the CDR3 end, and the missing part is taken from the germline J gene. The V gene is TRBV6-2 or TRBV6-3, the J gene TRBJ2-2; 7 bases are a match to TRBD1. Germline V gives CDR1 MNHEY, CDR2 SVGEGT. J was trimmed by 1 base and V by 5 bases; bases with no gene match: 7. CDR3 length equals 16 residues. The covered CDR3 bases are TGTGCCAGCAGTCAGAGAGGGACAGAGAACACCGGGGAG. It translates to CASSQRGTENTGE. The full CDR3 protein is CASSQRGTENTGELFF.

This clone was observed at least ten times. The CDR3 here is CAIGWSSSGIIYEQFF. The covered CDR3 bases are TGTGCCATCGGGTGGTCATCCAGCGGGATAATTTATGAG. The chain recombines TRBV10-3 with TRBJ2-1; 7 bases fit TRBD2. The CDR3 end is not reached by the read, which stops 3 residues before it; the germline J gene fills it in. The length of the CDR3 is 16 residues. Germline trimming cut 8 bases from V and 8 bases from J; bases unmatched to any gene: 18. Germline V lookup: CDR1 ENHRY, CDR2 SYGVKD.

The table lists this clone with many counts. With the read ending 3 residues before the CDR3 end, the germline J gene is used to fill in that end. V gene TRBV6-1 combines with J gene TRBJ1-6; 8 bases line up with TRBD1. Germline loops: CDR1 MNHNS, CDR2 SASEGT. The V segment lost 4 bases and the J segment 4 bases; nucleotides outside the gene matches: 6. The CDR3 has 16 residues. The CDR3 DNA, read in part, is TGTGCCAGCAGTGGAACGGACAGGGTTTATAATTCACCC. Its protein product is CASSGTDRVYNSP. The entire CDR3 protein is CASSGTDRVYNSPLHF.

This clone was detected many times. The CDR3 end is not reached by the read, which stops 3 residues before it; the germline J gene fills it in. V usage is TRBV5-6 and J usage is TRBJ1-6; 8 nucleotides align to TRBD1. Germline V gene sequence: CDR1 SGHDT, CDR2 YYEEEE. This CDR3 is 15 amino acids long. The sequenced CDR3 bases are TGTGCCAGCACCTGGGACAGGTCGGGGTCTCAGGCC. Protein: CASTWDRSGSQA. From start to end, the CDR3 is CASTWDRSGSQALHF.

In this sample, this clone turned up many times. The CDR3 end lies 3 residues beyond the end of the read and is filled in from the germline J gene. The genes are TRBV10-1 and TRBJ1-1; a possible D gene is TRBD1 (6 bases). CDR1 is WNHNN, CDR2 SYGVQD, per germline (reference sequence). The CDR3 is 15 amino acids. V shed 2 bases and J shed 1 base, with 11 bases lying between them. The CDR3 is CASSEIAGANTEAFF. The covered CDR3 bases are TGCGCCAGCAGTGAGATAGCAGGGGCGAACACTGAA.